The T cell receptor beta chain under discussion was sequenced for a study of neurological immune-mediated disorders. General observations from the study: In HTLV-1-associated myelopathy, TCR clonal expansion was greatest, and in multiple sclerosis it was least, below healthy controls. No expanded-clone CDR3 amino acid sequence recurred across subjects, suggesting private TCR-beta repertoires.

Sequencing of 15-18 subjects in each run yielded over 200 million TCR-beta sequences. In TCRdb, the 5' RACE reads were re-called with MiXCR into one record per CDR3 protein. The table lists about 77,000 distinct CDR3 sequences, roughly 9.5% of them singletons. The germline gives CDR1 SQVTM, CDR2 ANQGSEA. V dropped 0 bases and J dropped 10 bases, with 11 bases sitting between them. CDR3 length: 12 amino acids. On this clonotype: As yet, its antigen is unknown.

This sequence joins TRBV29-1 and TRBJ2-3, with D unclear. The sequence derives from a man in his forties or fifties in good health. Material: PBMCs. CDR3 coding DNA: TGCAGCGTTGAAGAACGACATTCTCCGCAGTATTTT. Its translation: CSVEERHSPQYF.